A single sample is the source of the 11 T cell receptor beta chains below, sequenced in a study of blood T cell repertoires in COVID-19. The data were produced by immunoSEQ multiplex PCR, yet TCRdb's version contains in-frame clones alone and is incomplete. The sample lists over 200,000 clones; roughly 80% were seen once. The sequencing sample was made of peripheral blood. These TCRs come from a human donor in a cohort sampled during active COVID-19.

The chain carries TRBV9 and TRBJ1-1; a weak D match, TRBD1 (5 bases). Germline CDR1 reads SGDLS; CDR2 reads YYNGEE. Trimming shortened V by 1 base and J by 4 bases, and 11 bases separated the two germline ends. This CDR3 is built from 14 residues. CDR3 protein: CASSVWGVGTEAFF. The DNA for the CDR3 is TGTGCCAGCAGCGTATGGGGGGTGGGCACTGAAGCTTTCTTT.

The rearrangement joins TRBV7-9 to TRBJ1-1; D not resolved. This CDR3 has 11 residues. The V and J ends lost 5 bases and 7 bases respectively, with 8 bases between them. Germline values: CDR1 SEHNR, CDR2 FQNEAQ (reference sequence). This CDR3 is CASSQRSEAFF. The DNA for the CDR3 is TGTGCCAGCAGCCAGCGGAGTGAAGCTTTCTTT.

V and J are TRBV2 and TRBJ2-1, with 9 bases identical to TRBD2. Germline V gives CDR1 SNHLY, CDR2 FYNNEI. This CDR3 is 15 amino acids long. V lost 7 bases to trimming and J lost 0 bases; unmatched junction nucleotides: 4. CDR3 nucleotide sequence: TGTGCCAGCACGGCGGGAGGGAGCTCCTACAATGAGCAGTTCTTC. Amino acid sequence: CASTAGGSSYNEQFF.

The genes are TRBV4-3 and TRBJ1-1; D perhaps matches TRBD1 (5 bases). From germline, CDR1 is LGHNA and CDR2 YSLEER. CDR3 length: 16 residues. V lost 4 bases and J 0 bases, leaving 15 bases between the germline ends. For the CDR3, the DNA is TGCGCCAGCAGCCTGCGGCCAGGGAATTTGAACACTGAAGCTTTCTTT. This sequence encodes CASSLRPGNLNTEAFF.

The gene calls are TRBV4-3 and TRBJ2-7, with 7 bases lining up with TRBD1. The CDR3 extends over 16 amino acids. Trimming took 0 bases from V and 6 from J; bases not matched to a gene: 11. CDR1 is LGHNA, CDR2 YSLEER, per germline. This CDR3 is CASSQDFGTDGSEQYF. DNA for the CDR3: TGCGCCAGCAGCCAAGATTTTGGGACAGATGGTAGCGAGCAGTACTTC.

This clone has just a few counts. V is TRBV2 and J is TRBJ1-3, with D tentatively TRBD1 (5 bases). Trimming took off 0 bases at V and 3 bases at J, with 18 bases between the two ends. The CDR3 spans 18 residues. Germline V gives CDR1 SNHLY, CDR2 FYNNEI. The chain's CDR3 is CASSEAGGTGAHGNTIYF. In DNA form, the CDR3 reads TGTGCCAGCAGTGAAGCGGGGGGTACGGGAGCGCATGGAAACACCATATATTTT.

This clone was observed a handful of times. This CDR3 reads CASSGQGGKTEAFF. CDR3 nucleotide sequence: TGTGCCAGCAGTGGTCAGGGAGGAAAGACTGAAGCTTTCTTT. The V call is TRBV2, the J call TRBJ1-1; D is perhaps TRBD1 (5 bases). The CDR3 has 14 amino acids. The germline gives CDR1 SNHLY, CDR2 FYNNEI. The ends were cut back, 4 bases at V and 5 bases at J, with 14 bases in the middle.

CDR3 DNA: TGTGCCACCAGTGATCCCCTAGGAAACAATGAGCAGTTCTTC. Translation gives CATSDPLGNNEQFF. The chain joins TRBV24-1 to TRBJ2-1; D unresolved. CDR1 is KGHDR, CDR2 SFDVKD, per germline. This CDR3 contains 14 residues. Between the trimmed V and J ends, which lost 3 bases and 5 bases, there was a span of 10 bases.

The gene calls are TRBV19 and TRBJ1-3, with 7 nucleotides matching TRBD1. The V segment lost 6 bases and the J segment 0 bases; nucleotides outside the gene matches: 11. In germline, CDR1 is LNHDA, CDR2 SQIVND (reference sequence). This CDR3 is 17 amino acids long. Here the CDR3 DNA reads TGTGCCAGTAGCGTCGGGACAGCTTACTTCTCTGGAAACACCATATATTTT. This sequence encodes CASSVGTAYFSGNTIYF.

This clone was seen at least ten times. The CDR3: CASSLTGTGYHEQFF. The DNA for the CDR3 is TGTGCCAGCAGCTTAACCGGGACAGGGTATCACGAGCAGTTCTTC. The V gene is TRBV3-1 (or the pseudogene TRBV3-2), the J gene TRBJ2-1, with 9 bases lining up with TRBD1. V dropped 5 bases and J dropped 10; count of bases not matched to a gene: 12. The CDR3 length is 15 residues. Germline V gene data show CDR1 as LGHDT and CDR2 as YNNKEL (reference sequence).

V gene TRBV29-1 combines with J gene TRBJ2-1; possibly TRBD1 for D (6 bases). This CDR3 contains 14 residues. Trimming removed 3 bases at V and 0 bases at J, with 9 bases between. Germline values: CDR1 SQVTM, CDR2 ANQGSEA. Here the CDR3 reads CSVDRGSSYNEQFF. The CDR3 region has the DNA TGCAGCGTTGATAGGGGGAGCTCCTACAATGAGCAGTTCTTC.